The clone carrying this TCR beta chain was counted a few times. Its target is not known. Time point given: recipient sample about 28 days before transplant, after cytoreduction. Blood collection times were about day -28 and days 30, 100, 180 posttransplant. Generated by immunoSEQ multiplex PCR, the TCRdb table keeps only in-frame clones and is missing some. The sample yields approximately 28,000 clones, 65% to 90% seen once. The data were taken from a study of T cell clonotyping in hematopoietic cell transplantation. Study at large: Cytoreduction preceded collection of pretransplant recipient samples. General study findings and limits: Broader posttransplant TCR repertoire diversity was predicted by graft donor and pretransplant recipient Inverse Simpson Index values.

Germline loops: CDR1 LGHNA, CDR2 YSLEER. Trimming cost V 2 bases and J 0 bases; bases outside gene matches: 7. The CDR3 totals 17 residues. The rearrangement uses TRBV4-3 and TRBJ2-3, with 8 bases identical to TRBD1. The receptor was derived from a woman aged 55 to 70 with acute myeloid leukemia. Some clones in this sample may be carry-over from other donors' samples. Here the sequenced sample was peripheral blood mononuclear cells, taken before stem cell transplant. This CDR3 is CASSQSTGARSTDTQYF. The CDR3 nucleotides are TGCGCCAGCAGCCAATCGACAGGGGCCAGAAGCACAGATACGCAGTATTTT.